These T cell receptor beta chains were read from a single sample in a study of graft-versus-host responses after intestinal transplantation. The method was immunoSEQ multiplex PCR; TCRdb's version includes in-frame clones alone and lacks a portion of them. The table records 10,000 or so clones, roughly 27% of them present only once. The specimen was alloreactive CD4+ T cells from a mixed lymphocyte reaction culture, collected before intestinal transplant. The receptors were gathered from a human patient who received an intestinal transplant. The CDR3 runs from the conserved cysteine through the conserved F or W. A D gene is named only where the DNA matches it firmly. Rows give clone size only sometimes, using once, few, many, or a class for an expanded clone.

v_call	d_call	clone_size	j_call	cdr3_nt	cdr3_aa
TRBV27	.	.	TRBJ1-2	TGTGCCAGCAGTTTAAGGAGGGGAAATAACTATGGCTACACCTTC	CASSLRRGNNYGYTF
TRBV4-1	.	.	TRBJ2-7	TGCGCCAGCAGCCAAGGGGACGGATCCTACGAGCAGTACTTC	CASSQGDGSYEQYF
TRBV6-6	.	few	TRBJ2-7	TGTGCCAGCAGCCCCGGCGGGGACGAGCAGTACTTC	CASSPGGDEQYF
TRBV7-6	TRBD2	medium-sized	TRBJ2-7	TGTGCCAGCAGTCCTAGCGGGAGTATCGCCTACGAGCAGTACTTC	CASSPSGSIAYEQYF
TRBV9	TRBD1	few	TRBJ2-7	TGTGCCAGCAGCGACGGGACAGGGGGCTACGAGCAGTACTTC	CASSDGTGGYEQYF
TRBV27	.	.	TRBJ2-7	TGTGCCAGCAGTGAGGAACTCAGGGAAGATGGAACCTACGAGCAGTACTTC	CASSEELREDGTYEQYF
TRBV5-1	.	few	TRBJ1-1	TGCGCCAGCAGCTTGGCCGGGCGCGGCACTGAAGCTTTCTTT	CASSLAGRGTEAFF
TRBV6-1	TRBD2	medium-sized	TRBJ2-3	TGTGCCAGCAGTGGTAGCGGGAGCTCTATCACAGATACGCAGTATTTT	CASSGSGSSITDTQYF
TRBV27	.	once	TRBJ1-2	TGTGCCAGCAGTTTTTTGGACAGTAGGATCTATGGCTACACCTTC	CASSFLDSRIYGYTF
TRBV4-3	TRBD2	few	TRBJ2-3	TGCGCCAGCAGCCAAGTAGCGGGAGTAAGCACAGATACGCAGTATTTT	CASSQVAGVSTDTQYF
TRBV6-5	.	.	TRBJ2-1	TGTGCCAGCAGTTTCGGGAGCTCCTACAATGAGCAGTTCTTC	CASSFGSSYNEQFF
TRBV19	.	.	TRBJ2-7	TGTGCCAGTAGTCCATCGGAATCCTACGAGCAGTACTTC	CASSPSESYEQYF
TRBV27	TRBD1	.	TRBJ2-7	TGTGCCAGCAGTTTTGTCGGACAGGGTAACTACGAGCAGTACTTC	CASSFVGQGNYEQYF
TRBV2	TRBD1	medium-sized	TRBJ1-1	TGTGCCAGCAACTTACAGGGGCCTAACACTGAAGCTTTCTTT	CASNLQGPNTEAFF
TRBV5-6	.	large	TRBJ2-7	TGTGCCAGCAGCTTGTATACGGGCGAGCAGTACTTC	CASSLYTGEQYF
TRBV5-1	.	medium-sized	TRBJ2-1	TGCGCCAGCAGCTTGGACGTTAGGAGCACCTACAATGAGCAGTTCTTC	CASSLDVRSTYNEQFF
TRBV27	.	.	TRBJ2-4	TGTGCCAGCAGTTTAGGCGTGGCCAAAAACATTCAGTACTTC	CASSLGVAKNIQYF
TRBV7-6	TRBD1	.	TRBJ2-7	TGTGCCAGCAGCCCTTCCCCGAGAAAGGGGGCATACGAGCAGTACTTC	CASSPSPRKGAYEQYF
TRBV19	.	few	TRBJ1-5	TGTGCCAGTAAGGGGGGGTGGCAGCCCCAGCATTTT	CASKGGWQPQHF
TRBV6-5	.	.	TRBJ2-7	TGTGCCAGCGGTATCGGGCAGGCCTACGAGCAGTACTTC	CASGIGQAYEQYF
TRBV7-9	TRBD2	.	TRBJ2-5	TGTGCCAGCAGCTACAATCACTTGACTAGCGGGAGCTGGTGGGAGACCCAGTACTTC	CASSYNHLTSGSWWETQYF
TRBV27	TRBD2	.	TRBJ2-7	TGTGCCAGCAGTTTATCGACTAGCGGAGTTCTAAGCTCCTACGAGCAGTACTTC	CASSLSTSGVLSSYEQYF